This TCR beta chain is drawn from a study of CD8 T cells in Susac syndrome. This CDR3 comprises 13 residues. Trimming shortened V by 8 bases and J by 1 base, and 15 bases separated the two germline ends. Per germline, CDR1 SQVTM and CDR2 ANQGSEA. Findings and caveats of the study: The authors acknowledged that their TCR sequencing and HLA analysis involved a relatively small number of individuals.

For this clonotype: Antigen unknown.

Reverse transcription of about 0.5 to 1 ug RNA used random hexamers. TCRdb used MiXCR to reprocess the immunoSEQ multiplex PCR reads, holding one entry per CDR3 protein. The sample lists around 220,000 distinct CDR3 sequences; 80% to 95% were seen once. J is TRBJ2-7 and V is TRBV29-1, with D possibly TRBD2 on 6 matching bases. The specimen was CD8+ T cells from PBMCs. This receptor was obtained from a human donor with multiple sclerosis. DNA for the CDR3: TGCAGCACTCGAGCGGGCGCTTCCTACGAGCAGTACTTC. Protein product: CSTRAGASYEQYF.